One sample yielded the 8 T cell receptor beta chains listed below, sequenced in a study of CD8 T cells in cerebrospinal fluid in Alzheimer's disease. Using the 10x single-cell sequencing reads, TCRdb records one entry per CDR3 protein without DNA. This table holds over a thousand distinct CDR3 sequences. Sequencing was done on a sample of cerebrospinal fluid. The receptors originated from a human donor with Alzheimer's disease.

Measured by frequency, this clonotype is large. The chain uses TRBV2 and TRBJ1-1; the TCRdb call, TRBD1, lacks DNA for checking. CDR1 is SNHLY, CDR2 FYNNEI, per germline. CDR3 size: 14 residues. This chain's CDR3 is CASLRGGEDTEAFF.

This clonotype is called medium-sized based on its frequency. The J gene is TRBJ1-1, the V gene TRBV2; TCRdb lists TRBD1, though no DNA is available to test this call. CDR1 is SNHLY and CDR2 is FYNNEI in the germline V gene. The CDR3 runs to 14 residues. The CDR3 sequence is CASIRTGIGTEAFF. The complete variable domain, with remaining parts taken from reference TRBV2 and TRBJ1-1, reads EPEVTQTPSHQVTQMGQEVILRCVPISNHLYFYWYRQILGQKVEFLVSFYNNEISEKSEIFDDQFSVERPDGSNFTLKIRSTKLEDSAMYFCASIRTGIGTEAFFGQGTRLTVV.

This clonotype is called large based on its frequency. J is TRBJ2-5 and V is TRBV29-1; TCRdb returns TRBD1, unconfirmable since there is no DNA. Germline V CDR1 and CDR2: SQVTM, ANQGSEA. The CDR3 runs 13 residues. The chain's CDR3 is CSVVRGLAETQYF.

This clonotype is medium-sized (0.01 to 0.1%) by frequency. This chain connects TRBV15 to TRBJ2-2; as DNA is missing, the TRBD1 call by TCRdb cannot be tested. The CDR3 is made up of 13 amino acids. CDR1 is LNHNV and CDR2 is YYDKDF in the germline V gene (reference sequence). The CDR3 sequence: CATSRVRAGELFF.

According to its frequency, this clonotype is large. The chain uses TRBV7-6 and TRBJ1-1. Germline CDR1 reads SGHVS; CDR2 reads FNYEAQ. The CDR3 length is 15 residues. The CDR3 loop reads CASSPRGGIGTEAFF.

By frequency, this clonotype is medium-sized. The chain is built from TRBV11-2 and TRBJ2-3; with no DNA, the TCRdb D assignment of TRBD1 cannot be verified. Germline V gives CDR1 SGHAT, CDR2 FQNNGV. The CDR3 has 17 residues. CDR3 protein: CASSFSGGGQGTDTQYF.

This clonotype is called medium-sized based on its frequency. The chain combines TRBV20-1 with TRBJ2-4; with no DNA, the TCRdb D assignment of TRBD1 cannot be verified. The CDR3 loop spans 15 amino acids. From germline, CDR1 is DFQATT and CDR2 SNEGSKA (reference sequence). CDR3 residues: CSASHRDRGMDIQYF.

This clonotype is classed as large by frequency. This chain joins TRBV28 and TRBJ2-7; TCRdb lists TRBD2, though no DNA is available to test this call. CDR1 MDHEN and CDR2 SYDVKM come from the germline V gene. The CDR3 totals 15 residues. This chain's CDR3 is CASSSGLAASYEQYF.